The present TCR beta chain was sequenced within a study of shared clonotypes between healthy human individuals. Sequencing was performed with immunoSEQ multiplex PCR; in TCRdb, only in-frame clones are kept and a portion is missing. This table has roughly 680,000 clones, approximately 77% appearing once. Study-wide results and caveats: Around 5.4% of naive CD4 clonotypes were common to a handful of donors. It was only blood that was sampled, and tissue repertoires likely differ. Richness estimates generally favored naive over memory subsets. Sorted-subset sequencing was shown by rarefaction to be incomplete despite large depth.

Unmatched junction bases numbered 1, after V lost 1 base and J lost 1 base. This CDR3 has 15 residues. Per the germline V gene, CDR1 is MGHRA and CDR2 is YSYEKL. As for this clone: The antigen remains undetermined.

What was sequenced was memory CD4+ T cells sorted from blood. Noted subset: CD45RA-negative fraction. V gene TRBV4-1 combines with J gene TRBJ1-5, with TRBD1 matching over 7 bases. This clonotype was obtained from a woman under 40 in good health. CDR3 protein: CASSQGQGSNQPQHF. DNA of the CDR3: TGCGCCAGCAGCCAAGGACAGGGAAGCAATCAGCCCCAGCATTTT.